The clone carrying this T cell receptor beta chain was counted at least ten times. The sample comes from a study of early T cells in non-severe SARS-CoV-2 infection. Study as a whole: The sequenced material was bulk RNA from unsorted whole blood, and its chains were unpaired.

Germline loops: CDR1 MNHEY, CDR2 SVGEGT. This CDR3 spans 13 amino acids. Unmatched junction bases numbered 5, after V lost 2 bases and J lost 8 bases. TCRdb itself ran the 5' RACE reads through MiXCR, one entry per CDR3 protein. The sample consists of more than 75,000 distinct CDR3 sequences, around 14% of them appearing once. The chain couples TRBV6-2 or TRBV6-3 to TRBJ1-1, with 7 bases lining up with TRBD1. What was sequenced was whole blood. This sequence was found in an adult who was a healthcare worker with PCR-confirmed SARS-CoV-2 infection or an uninfected control (not recorded which). The CDR3 sequence is CASSYQGTVEAFF. The CDR3 DNA sequence: TGTGCCAGCAGTTACCAGGGGACAGTAGAAGCTTTCTTT.